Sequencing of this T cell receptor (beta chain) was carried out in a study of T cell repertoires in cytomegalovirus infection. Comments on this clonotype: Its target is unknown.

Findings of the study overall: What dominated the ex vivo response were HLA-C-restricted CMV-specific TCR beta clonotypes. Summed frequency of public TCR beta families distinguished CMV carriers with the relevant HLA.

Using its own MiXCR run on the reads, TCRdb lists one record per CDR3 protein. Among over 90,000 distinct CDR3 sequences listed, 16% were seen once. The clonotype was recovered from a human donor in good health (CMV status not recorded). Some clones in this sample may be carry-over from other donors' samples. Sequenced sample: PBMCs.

CDR3 in amino acids: CATSAGQGYEQYF. CDR3 nucleotides: TGTGCCACCAGCGCGGGACAGGGCTACGAGCAGTACTTC. The chain recombines TRBV15 with TRBJ2-7; 9 bases agree with TRBD1. This CDR3 has 13 residues. J was trimmed by 3 bases and V by 5 bases; bases with no gene match: 2. From germline, CDR1 is LNHNV and CDR2 YYDKDF (reference sequence).